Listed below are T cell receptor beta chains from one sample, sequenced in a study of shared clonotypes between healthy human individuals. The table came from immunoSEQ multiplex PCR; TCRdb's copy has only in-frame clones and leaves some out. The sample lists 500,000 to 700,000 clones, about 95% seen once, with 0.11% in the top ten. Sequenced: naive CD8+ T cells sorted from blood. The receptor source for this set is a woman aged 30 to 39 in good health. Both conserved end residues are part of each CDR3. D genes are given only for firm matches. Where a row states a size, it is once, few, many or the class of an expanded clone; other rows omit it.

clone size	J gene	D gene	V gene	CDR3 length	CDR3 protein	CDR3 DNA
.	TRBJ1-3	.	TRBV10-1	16	CASGAREHLSGNTIYF	TGCGCCAGCGGCGCCAGGGAACACCTCTCTGGAAACACCATATATTTT
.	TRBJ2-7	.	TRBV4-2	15	CASSQDSLAIGEQYF	TGTGCCAGCAGCCAAGATTCCTTAGCAATCGGAGAGCAGTACTTC
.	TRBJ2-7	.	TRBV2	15	CASSPGQAPSYEQYF	TGTGCCAGCAGTCCTGGGCAGGCACCCTCCTACGAGCAGTACTTC
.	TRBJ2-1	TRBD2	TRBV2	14	CASSEGGLADEQFF	TGTGCCAGCAGTGAAGGTGGACTAGCGGATGAGCAGTTCTTC
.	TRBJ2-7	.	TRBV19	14	CASSTSRWADEQYF	TGTGCCAGTAGTACCTCGAGGTGGGCCGACGAGCAGTACTTC
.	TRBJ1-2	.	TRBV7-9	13	CASSPPGSYGYTF	TGTGCCAGCAGCCCCCCGGGGTCCTATGGCTACACCTTC
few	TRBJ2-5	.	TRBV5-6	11	CASSLRETQYF	TGTGCCAGCAGCTTGAGGGAGACCCAGTACTTC
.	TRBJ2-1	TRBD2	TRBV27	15	CASSSLAGPPNEQFF	TGTGCCAGCAGTTCCCTAGCGGGACCACCAAATGAGCAGTTCTTC
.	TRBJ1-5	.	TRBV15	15	CATSRDQGLGQPQHF	TGTGCCACCAGCAGAGATCAGGGTTTGGGTCAGCCCCAGCATTTT
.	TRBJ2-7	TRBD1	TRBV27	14	CASMETGYFYEQYF	TGTGCCAGCATGGAGACAGGGTATTTCTACGAGCAGTACTTC
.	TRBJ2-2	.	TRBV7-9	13	CASSFGSTGELFF	TGTGCCAGCAGCTTCGGTTCCACCGGGGAGCTGTTTTTT
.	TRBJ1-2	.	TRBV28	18	CASSDLDRIRLLNYGYTF	TGTGCCAGCAGCGACCTTGACAGGATTAGACTTCTTAACTATGGCTACACCTTC
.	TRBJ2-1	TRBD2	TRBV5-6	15	CASSLGLAGLNEQFF	TGTGCCAGCAGCTTGGGACTAGCGGGTCTTAATGAGCAGTTCTTC
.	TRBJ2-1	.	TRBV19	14	CASSIEVSYNEQFF	TGTGCCAGTAGTATTGAGGTTTCCTACAATGAGCAGTTCTTC
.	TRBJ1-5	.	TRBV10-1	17	CASSEAKRRNSNQPQHF	TGCGCCAGCAGTGAGGCCAAAAGACGGAATAGCAATCAGCCCCAGCATTTT
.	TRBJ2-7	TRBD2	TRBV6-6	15	CASSQGLAGTGEQYF	TGTGCCAGCAGTCAAGGACTAGCGGGAACCGGCGAGCAGTACTTC
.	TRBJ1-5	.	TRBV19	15	CASSIGRGRNQPQHF	TGTGCCAGTAGTATAGGGAGGGGACGGAATCAGCCCCAGCATTTT
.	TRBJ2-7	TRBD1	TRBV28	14	CASSFNRGSYEQYF	TGTGCCAGCAGTTTCAACAGGGGGTCCTACGAGCAGTACTTC
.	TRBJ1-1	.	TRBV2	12	CASRDGRTEAFF	TGTGCCAGCAGGGACGGGAGGACTGAAGCTTTCTTT
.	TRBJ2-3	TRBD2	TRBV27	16	CASGLTLAGGADTQYF	TGTGCCAGCGGATTAACTTTAGCGGGAGGTGCAGATACGCAGTATTTT
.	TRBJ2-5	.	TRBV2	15	CASSGLTGIGETQYF	TGTGCCAGCAGTGGTTTAACAGGTATAGGGGAGACCCAGTACTTC
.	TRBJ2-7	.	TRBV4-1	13	CASSQGMGDEQYF	TGCGCCAGCAGCCAAGGAATGGGGGACGAGCAGTACTTC
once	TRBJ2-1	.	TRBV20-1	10	CSATSNEQFF	TGCAGTGCTACTAGTAATGAGCAGTTCTTC
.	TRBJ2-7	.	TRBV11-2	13	CASSLGLAGEQYF	TGTGCCAGCAGCTTGGGGCTAGCAGGCGAGCAGTACTTC
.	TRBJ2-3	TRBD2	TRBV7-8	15	CASSVTSGRTDTQYF	TGTGCCAGCAGCGTGACTAGCGGCCGCACAGATACGCAGTATTTT
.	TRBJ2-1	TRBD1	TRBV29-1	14	CSVEDGTGGNEQFF	TGCAGCGTTGAAGATGGGACAGGTGGAAATGAGCAGTTCTTC
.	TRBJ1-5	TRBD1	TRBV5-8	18	CASSWGVVRPTGVGAQHF	TGTGCCAGCAGCTGGGGGGTCGTGAGACCCACAGGGGTAGGAGCCCAGCATTTT
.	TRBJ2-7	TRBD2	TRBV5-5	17	CASSATRAGVRTYEQYF	TGTGCCAGCAGCGCCACGAGGGCGGGAGTAAGGACCTACGAGCAGTACTTC
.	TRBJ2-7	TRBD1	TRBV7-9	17	CASSFGTGSYPTYEQYF	TGTGCCAGCAGCTTCGGGACAGGGTCATACCCAACCTACGAGCAGTACTTC
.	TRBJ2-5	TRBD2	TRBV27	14	CASSLRTSKETQYF	TGTGCCAGCAGTTTAAGGACTAGCAAAGAGACCCAGTACTTC
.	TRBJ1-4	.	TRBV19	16	CASSAGTPIFNEKLFF	TGTGCCAGTAGTGCCGGGACACCGATTTTTAATGAAAAACTGTTTTTT
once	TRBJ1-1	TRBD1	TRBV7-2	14	CASSLGSGTGEAFF	TGTGCCAGCAGCTTAGGGTCCGGGACAGGGGAAGCTTTCTTT
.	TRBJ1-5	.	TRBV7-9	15	CASSPPSGSNQPQHF	TGTGCCAGCAGCCCCCCGTCCGGTAGCAATCAGCCCCAGCATTTT
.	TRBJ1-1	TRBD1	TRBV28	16	CASSLPPTGAHTEAFF	TGTGCCAGCAGTTTACCCCCGACAGGGGCTCACACTGAAGCTTTCTTT
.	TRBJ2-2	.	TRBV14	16	CASSPTGPEMTGELFF	TGTGCCAGCAGCCCTACAGGCCCCGAGATGACCGGGGAGCTGTTTTTT
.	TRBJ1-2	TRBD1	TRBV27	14	CASSPQGSHYGYTF	TGTGCCAGCAGTCCACAGGGGTCTCACTATGGCTACACCTTC
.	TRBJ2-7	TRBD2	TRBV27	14	CASSFSGTNYEQYF	TGTGCCAGCAGTTTCAGCGGGACCAACTACGAGCAGTACTTC
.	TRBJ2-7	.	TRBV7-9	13	CASSLSNDYEQYF	TGTGCCAGCAGCTTATCCAATGATTACGAGCAGTACTTC
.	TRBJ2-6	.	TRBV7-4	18	CASSHRYSSQSRANVLTF	TGTGCCAGCAGCCATCGGTACAGCTCACAAAGTCGGGCCAACGTCCTGACTTTC
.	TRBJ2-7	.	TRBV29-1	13	CSVLAENSYEQYF	TGCAGCGTTTTAGCGGAGAACTCCTACGAGCAGTACTTC
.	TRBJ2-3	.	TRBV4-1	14	CASSRGGDTDTQYF	TGCGCCAGCAGCCGAGGGGGAGATACAGATACGCAGTATTTT
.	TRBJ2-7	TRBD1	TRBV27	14	CASSFGTGTYPQYF	TGTGCCAGCAGTTTCGGGACAGGGACGTACCCGCAGTACTTC
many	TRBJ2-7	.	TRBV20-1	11	CSAMGPYEQYF	TGCAGTGCGATGGGGCCCTACGAGCAGTACTTC
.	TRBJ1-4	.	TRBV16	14	CASSPGMVDEKLFF	TGTGCCAGCAGCCCTGGGATGGTGGATGAAAAACTGTTTTTT
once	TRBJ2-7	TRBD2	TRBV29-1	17	CSVDLAGGVTSSYEQYF	TGCAGCGTTGATTTAGCGGGAGGGGTTACTAGCTCCTACGAGCAGTACTTC
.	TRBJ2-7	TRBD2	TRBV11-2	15	CASSEPLLAGHEQYF	TGTGCCAGCAGCGAACCCTTACTAGCGGGACACGAGCAGTACTTC
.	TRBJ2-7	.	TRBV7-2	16	CASSKTGDGRYYEQYF	TGTGCCAGCAGCAAAACGGGGGACGGAAGATACTACGAGCAGTACTTC
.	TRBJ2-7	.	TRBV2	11	CASSVAYEQYF	TGTGCCAGCAGTGTAGCCTACGAGCAGTACTTC
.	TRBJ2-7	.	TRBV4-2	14	CASSQDEGFYEQYF	TGTGCCAGCAGCCAAGATGAGGGCTTCTACGAGCAGTACTTC
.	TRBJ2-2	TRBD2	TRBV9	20	CASSVLARGLAGEGTGELFF	TGTGCCAGCAGCGTACTAGCAAGGGGACTAGCGGGAGAAGGGACCGGGGAGCTGTTTTTT
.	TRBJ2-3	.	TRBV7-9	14	CASSPRSGPDTQYF	TGTGCCAGCAGCCCTAGAAGTGGGCCAGATACGCAGTATTTT
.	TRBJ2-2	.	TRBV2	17	CASSEWAPELNTGELFF	TGTGCCAGCAGTGAGTGGGCCCCGGAATTAAACACCGGGGAGCTGTTTTTT
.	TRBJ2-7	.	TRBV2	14	CASSVGGASYEQYF	TGTGCCAGCAGTGTTGGGGGGGCCTCCTACGAGCAGTACTTC
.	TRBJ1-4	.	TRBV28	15	CASSSLRDRPEKLFF	TGTGCCAGCAGTAGCCTCCGGGACCGCCCGGAAAAACTGTTTTTT
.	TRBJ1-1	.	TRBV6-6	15	CASSYSYSLNTEAFF	TGTGCCAGCAGTTACTCGTACAGTCTGAACACTGAAGCTTTCTTT
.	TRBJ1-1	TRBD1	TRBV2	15	CASKSGTGWATEAFF	TGTGCCAGCAAATCCGGGACAGGGTGGGCCACTGAAGCTTTCTTT
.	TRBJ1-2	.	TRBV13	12	CASSSGDYGYTF	TGTGCCAGCAGCTCCGGAGACTATGGCTACACCTTC